The 9 T cell receptor beta chains given below trace back to one sample, sequenced in a study of blood T cells in healthy people across ages. Combining a sample-barcoded 5' primer with a J-beta primer mix, a second PCR ran for about 6 to 12 cycles. MiXCR, run by TCRdb on the 5' RACE reads, gives a single entry per CDR3 protein. In the table there are around 2 million distinct CDR3 sequences, roughly two fifths of which are singletons. The sequenced material came from blood. Every receptor here comes from a human donor in good health.

This clonotype has only one observation. A read error may produce the germline difference seen at one junction end. This sequence joins TRBV29-1 and TRBJ2-5; 8 bases map to TRBD1. Per the germline V gene, CDR1 is SQVTM and CDR2 is ANQGSEA. The CDR3 spans 13 residues. CDR3 protein: CGVDTGGQETQYF. CDR3 sequence (DNA): TGCGGCGTTGATACAGGGGGGCAAGAGACCCAGTACTTC.

With respect to this clonotype: Germline is not matched at one junction end, which may reflect a read error. The J gene is TRBJ1-5, the V gene TRBV2; perhaps TRBD1 as D (5 bases). This CDR3 comprises 14 residues. Looked up from germline, CDR1 is SNHLY and CDR2 is FYNNEI. The CDR3 loop reads CASIGEWGNRPQHF. Written as DNA, the CDR3 is TGTGCCAGCATTGGGGAATGGGGCAATCGGCCCCAGCATTTT.

In its sample, this clonotype was seen once. CDR3 region: CASSVELRDKAHFYNEQFF. In DNA, the CDR3 is TGTGCCAGCAGCGTTGAATTAAGAGACAAGGCCCATTTCTACAATGAGCAGTTCTTC. The chain combines TRBV9 with TRBJ2-1; no reliable D call. V shed 2 bases and J shed 3 bases, with 24 bases lying between them. The CDR3 runs 19 residues. Germline V gene lookup returns CDR1 SGDLS and CDR2 YYNGEE.

This clonotype was seen a handful of times. The J gene is TRBJ1-4, the V gene TRBV6-2 or TRBV6-3; D not certain. The CDR3 runs 14 residues. Germline V gives CDR1 MNHEY, CDR2 SVGEGT. V lost 5 bases and J lost 7, with 14 bases in between. In DNA form, the CDR3 reads TGTGCCAGCAGTAAGTCTCCAGGTGGTGAAAAACTGTTTTTT. This sequence encodes CASSKSPGGEKLFF.

This clonotype was seen only a few times. V gene TRBV6-6 combines with J gene TRBJ2-1; D possibly uses TRBD1 or TRBD2 (6 bases each). CDR3 length: 14 residues. Germline V gene lookup returns CDR1 MNHNY and CDR2 SVGAGI (reference sequence). V was clipped by 6 bases and J by 5 bases, with 14 bases between them. As DNA, the CDR3 is TGTGCCAGCAGCACCCGGGGGCCACACAATGAGCAGTTCTTC. It codes for CASSTRGPHNEQFF.

The V gene is TRBV7-9, the J gene TRBJ2-1, with 11 bases fitting TRBD1. J was trimmed by 9 bases and V by 1 base; bases with no gene match: 14. Germline V gives CDR1 SEHNR, CDR2 FQNEAQ (reference sequence). There are 18 residues in the CDR3. CDR3 amino acids: CASSLGVPRTGGFGEQFF. The CDR3 DNA sequence: TGTGCCAGCAGCTTAGGTGTCCCTCGGACAGGGGGCTTCGGTGAGCAGTTCTTC.

This clonotype was seen a few times. The V gene is TRBV12-3 or TRBV12-4, the J gene TRBJ2-5; D could derive from TRBD1 or TRBD2 (6 bases each). The V end was cut by 5 bases, the J end by 7 bases, with 11 bases between. This CDR3 is 12 amino acids long. Here the CDR3 DNA reads TGTGCCAGCAGTCCCGAGGGGGGGACCCAGTACTTC. It translates to CASSPEGGTQYF.

The chain's CDR3 is CASSLWGGTGVASYNEQFF. CDR3 DNA: TGTGCCAGCAGCTTATGGGGGGGTACAGGTGTAGCATCCTACAATGAGCAGTTCTTC. V is TRBV7-9 and J is TRBJ2-1, with 7 bases identical to TRBD2. Germline-derived CDR1 and CDR2 are SEHNR and FQNEAQ (reference sequence). The ends lost 2 bases at V and 1 base at J; junction bases unmatched: 14. The CDR3 runs 19 residues.

This rearrangement joins TRBV7-2 to TRBJ2-7; TRBD2 agrees at 8 bases. The CDR3 runs to 14 residues. The germline CDR1 and CDR2 sequences are SGHTA and FQGNSA. V shed 5 bases and J 5 bases; nucleotides not matched to a gene: 8. The CDR3 protein is CASSPRLAIHEQYF. The CDR3 DNA reads TGTGCCAGCAGCCCCCGACTAGCGATCCACGAGCAGTACTTC.